This passage covers 25 T cell receptor beta chains from one sample sequenced in a study of T-cell memory formation after mild COVID-19. TCRdb re-called the 5' RACE reads with MiXCR, one entry per CDR3 protein. The sample records approximately 210,000 distinct CDR3 sequences, roughly 18% being singletons. Material for sequencing was PBMCs or a T cell subset sorted from them (not recorded which). Source of these receptors: an adult woman who had mild COVID-19 (a few samples of this study predate the infection). Cell type and time point are not known.

This clonotype was counted only a few times. The rearrangement joins TRBV3-1 to TRBJ2-2, with 10 bases fitting TRBD2. Germline assignment: CDR1 LGHDT and CDR2 YNNKEL (reference sequence). After removal of 1 base from V and 7 bases from J, the junction contained 6 bases not matched to a gene. This CDR3 contains 16 residues. DNA for the CDR3: TGTGCCAGCAGCCAAGTATCTAGCGGGAGTGTCGGGGAGCTGTTTTTT. The encoded protein is CASSQVSSGSVGELFF.

The V gene is TRBV12-3 or TRBV12-4, the J gene TRBJ2-7; possible D gene TRBD1, 6 bases. The CDR3 contains 15 residues. The V and J ends lost 3 bases and 0 bases respectively, with 12 bases between them. The CDR3, as DNA: TGTGCCAGCAGTTTGGGACAACTCCTCTCCTACGAGCAGTACTTC. Amino acids: CASSLGQLLSYEQYF.

The V and J genes are TRBV5-1 and TRBJ2-3, with 8 bases lining up with TRBD1. The CDR3 spans 16 residues. CDR1 and CDR2 from the germline V gene are SGHRS and YFSETQ. V was clipped by 0 bases and J by 2 bases; unmatched bases: 5. DNA of the CDR3: TGCGCCAGCAGCTTGGTCACAGGGGGAAACACAGATACGCAGTATTTT. It encodes CASSLVTGGNTDTQYF.

This clonotype occurred a few times. This chain joins TRBV2 and TRBJ1-5; D is ambiguous. Germline V gives CDR1 SNHLY, CDR2 FYNNEI. The CDR3 consists of 13 residues. V lost 1 base and J 7 bases, leaving 8 bases between the germline ends. In DNA, the CDR3 is TGTGCCAGCAGTGAAGGGGAACGGCAGCCCCAGCATTTT. Translated: CASSEGERQPQHF.

V is TRBV24-1 and J is TRBJ1-1; 9 bases agree with TRBD1. The CDR3 consists of 14 residues. Germline V gene sequence: CDR1 KGHDR, CDR2 SFDVKD. The J segment lost 1 base and the V segment lost 7 bases, leaving 3 bases of the junction unmatched. The CDR3 reads CATSGTGRNTEAFF. The CDR3 DNA sequence: TGTGCCACCAGCGGGACAGGGAGGAACACTGAAGCTTTCTTT.

V is TRBV9 and J is TRBJ2-2; D may be TRBD1 (5 bases). Germline V gene lookup returns CDR1 SGDLS and CDR2 YYNGEE. The CDR3 spans 14 residues. The V end lost 6 bases, the J end lost 0 bases, and 9 bases lay between the germline ends. CDR3 amino acids: CASKTDSNTGELFF. The CDR3 coding sequence is TGTGCCAGCAAGACAGATTCGAACACCGGGGAGCTGTTTTTT.

By share, this clonotype counts as medium-sized. The genes are TRBV24-1 and TRBJ2-2; maybe TRBD2 (5 bases). V shed 0 bases and J shed 4 bases, with 8 bases lying between them. This CDR3 has 15 amino acids. The germline gives CDR1 KGHDR, CDR2 SFDVKD. This chain's CDR3 is CATSDLHRGTGELFF. In nucleotides, the CDR3 is TGTGCCACCAGTGATTTGCATCGGGGCACCGGGGAGCTGTTTTTT.

The chain joins TRBV12-3 or TRBV12-4 to TRBJ2-7; TRBD2 agrees at 9 bases. Germline trimming cut 5 bases from V and 4 bases from J; bases unmatched to any gene: 12. The CDR3 is made up of 16 amino acids. The CDR3 DNA reads as TGTGCCAGCAGTCCCCGGGGGGTAGCGGGAGCTTACGAGCAGTACTTC. It encodes CASSPRGVAGAYEQYF.

This clonotype was found a few times. The J gene is TRBJ1-1, the V gene TRBV18; perhaps TRBD1 as D (5 bases). This CDR3 has 14 amino acids. Germline-derived CDR1 and CDR2 are KGHSH and LQKENI. The V and J ends lost 3 bases and 0 bases respectively, with 8 bases between them. The CDR3 coding sequence is TGTGCCAGCTCACCCAGGGATGTGAACACTGAAGCTTTCTTT. It translates to CASSPRDVNTEAFF.

This clonotype was counted only a few times. The gene calls are TRBV19 and TRBJ1-1; no clear D. Germline CDR1 reads LNHDA; CDR2 reads SQIVND (reference sequence). The CDR3 runs to 14 residues. V was pared by 5 bases and J by 1 base, with 11 bases between. CDR3 sequence reads: CASSPRRGNTEAFF. The CDR3 DNA reads as TGTGCCAGTAGTCCCCGCCGTGGGAACACTGAAGCTTTCTTT.

There are a few counts of this clonotype. The chain uses TRBV24-1 and TRBJ2-5, with TRBD2 matching 7 bases. Germline lookup yields CDR1 KGHDR and CDR2 SFDVKD. Trimming at V came to 4 bases and at J to 4 bases, leaving 8 bases not matched to a gene. This CDR3 has 15 amino acids. In DNA form, the CDR3 reads TGTGCCACCAGTGACCCCGGGACTAAACCAGAGACCCAGTACTTC. Encoded protein: CATSDPGTKPETQYF.

CDR3 sequence (DNA): TGCAGTGCTCCGGGACAGGGGGCGCCGAGCTCCTACAATGAGCAGTTCTTC. Translating it yields CSAPGQGAPSSYNEQFF. J is TRBJ2-1 and V is TRBV20-1; 12 positions match TRBD1. Germline CDR1 and CDR2: DFQATT and SNEGSKA (reference sequence). This CDR3 has 17 residues. V lost 5 bases to trimming and J lost 0 bases; unmatched junction nucleotides: 8.

This chain joins TRBV18 and TRBJ1-4; possibly TRBD1 for D (5 bases). CDR1 is KGHSH, CDR2 LQKENI, per germline. This CDR3 comprises 14 residues. V lost 4 bases and J 4 bases, leaving 10 bases between the germline ends. CDR3 residues: CASSRGAVNEKLFF. Here the CDR3 DNA reads TGTGCCAGCTCACGCGGGGCAGTTAATGAAAAACTGTTTTTT.

This clonotype was observed a handful of times. In DNA form, the CDR3 reads TGCGCCAGCAGCTTGAGGGGTGTCTCCTACGAGCAGTACTTC. Its protein is CASSLRGVSYEQYF. The chain recombines TRBV5-1 with TRBJ2-7, with D possibly TRBD1 on 5 matching bases. The CDR3 is 14 amino acids. Germline V gene sequence: CDR1 SGHRS, CDR2 YFSETQ. Trimming left V 1 base short and J 0 bases short, with 8 bases between.

V usage is TRBV4-2 and J usage is TRBJ2-5; the D gene is possibly TRBD1 (6 bases). V was shortened by 0 bases and J by 4 bases, with 9 bases between the two germline ends. Germline V gene sequence: CDR1 LGHNA, CDR2 YNFKEQ. CDR3 length: 14 residues. The CDR3 bases are TGTGCCAGCAGCCAAGAAAAAGGGGGAGAGACCCAGTACTTC. Translation: CASSQEKGGETQYF.

This chain joins TRBV12-3 or TRBV12-4 and TRBJ2-2; no clear D gene. V was pared by 1 base and J by 4 bases, with 4 bases between. The CDR3 totals 13 residues. The CDR3 DNA sequence: TGTGCCAGCAGTTTAGGCTTCACCGGGGAGCTGTTTTTT. It is translated as CASSLGFTGELFF.

The genes are TRBV6-1 and TRBJ1-2, with a possible D match to TRBD1 (5 bases). The CDR3 totals 15 residues. Germline CDR1 is MNHNS and CDR2 is SASEGT. The V end was cut by 1 base, the J end by 8 bases, with 17 bases between. This CDR3 is CASSEVSRGGGGYTF. DNA for the CDR3: TGTGCCAGCAGTGAAGTATCGAGGGGAGGAGGGGGCTACACCTTC.

V usage is TRBV18 and J usage is TRBJ2-5, with D tentatively TRBD2 (5 bases). The CDR3 has 15 residues. Germline values: CDR1 KGHSH, CDR2 LQKENI. Trimming took off 0 bases at V and 5 bases at J, with 13 bases between the two ends. CDR3 sequence: CASSPPTTLSETQYF. The CDR3 DNA follows: TGTGCCAGCTCACCACCGACTACCTTATCGGAGACCCAGTACTTC.

The sample holds a few counts of this clonotype. The rearrangement uses TRBV7-2 and TRBJ2-3; possibly TRBD2 for D (5 bases). Germline CDR1 reads SGHTA; CDR2 reads FQGNSA. The CDR3 has 17 amino acids. V was pared by 0 bases and J by 4 bases, with 17 bases between. The CDR3 DNA sequence: TGTGCCAGCAGCTTAGCCCCCAGGTCGGGGAAGGCAGATACGCAGTATTTT. The encoded protein is CASSLAPRSGKADTQYF.

This clonotype occurred a few times. The CDR3 DNA follows: TGTGCCAGCAGTTTAGGCGGGGGTACAGGGTCACCCCTCCACTTT. Protein product: CASSLGGGTGSPLHF. This chain connects TRBV12-3 or TRBV12-4 to TRBJ1-6; the D gene is possibly TRBD1 (6 bases). This CDR3 is 15 amino acids long. Trimming cost V 1 base and J 10 bases, with 14 bases left between them.

The chain uses TRBV7-8 and TRBJ1-5; 10 bases agree with TRBD1. V shed 4 bases, J shed 4 bases, and the junction held 7 bases outside the gene matches. The CDR3 has 16 residues. Germline values: CDR1 SGHVS, CDR2 FQNEAQ. The CDR3 region is CASSSYGQGDNQPQHF. The CDR3 coding sequence is TGTGCCAGCAGCTCATACGGACAGGGGGATAATCAGCCCCAGCATTTT.

This rearrangement joins TRBV29-1 to TRBJ2-1; 8 nucleotides align to TRBD1. Trimming at V came to 4 bases and at J to 2 bases, leaving 7 bases not matched to a gene. This CDR3 spans 15 amino acids. The germline CDR1 and CDR2 sequences are SQVTM and ANQGSEA. CDR3 nucleotides: TGCAGCGTTGCGGGGACAGGCCTCACCTACAATGAGCAGTTCTTC. Protein product: CSVAGTGLTYNEQFF.

V is TRBV19 and J is TRBJ1-1; weak D call: TRBD1 (5 bases). This CDR3 has 12 amino acids. V was trimmed by 1 base and J by 7 bases, leaving 7 bases between them. Per germline, CDR1 LNHDA and CDR2 SQIVND (reference sequence). This CDR3 reads CASSIARGEAFF. Written as DNA, the CDR3 is TGTGCCAGTAGTATAGCTAGGGGTGAAGCTTTCTTT.

This CDR3 reads CASSFGGEANYGYTF. DNA for the CDR3: TGTGCCAGCAGTTTCGGGGGGGAAGCTAACTATGGCTACACCTTC. This chain uses TRBV12-3 or TRBV12-4 with TRBJ1-2; TRBD1 is a possible D gene (5 bases). Trimming removed 3 bases at V and 0 bases at J, with 11 bases between. The CDR3 is 15 amino acids.

This clonotype turned up a few times. The chain carries TRBV15 and TRBJ1-5, with unresolved D. This CDR3 is built from 17 residues. V lost 0 bases to trimming and J lost 3 bases, with 15 bases between them. The germline V gene encodes CDR1 LNHNV and CDR2 YYDKDF (reference sequence). CDR3 in amino acids: CATSRDPPGKTNQPQHF. CDR3 bases: TGTGCCACCAGCAGAGATCCGCCGGGGAAGACCAATCAGCCCCAGCATTTT.